This T cell receptor beta chain derives from a study of vaccination and CD4 T cells after COVID-19. Findings and limits, study-wide: Median numbers of SARS-CoV-2-reactive clonotypes increased from approximately 23 to 38 (not a significant change).

V was trimmed by 8 bases and J by 2 bases, leaving 10 bases between them. Per germline, CDR1 MNHEY and CDR2 SMNVEV (reference sequence). This CDR3 region has 13 residues. This clonotype was detected only a few times. Its antigen is unknown. An Oncomine TCR Beta short-read assay was used to sequence the DNA from cultured CD4+ T cells. TCRdb re-analysed the PCR reads in MiXCR, keeping a single row per CDR3 protein. Here the sample spans about 10,000 distinct CDR3 sequences, approximately 24% being singletons. Treatment indicated: roughly 10-day PBMC culture with coronavirus spike peptide pools or control peptides (ViraFEST assay). ViraFEST sequenced TCRs after peptide-pool expansion of antigen-specific T cells.

V is TRBV27 and J is TRBJ1-5; TRBD1 is a possible D gene (5 bases). Sequencing used CD4+ T cells from blood, cultured in vitro, obtained after SARS-CoV-2 vaccination. The TCR was taken from a human donor who had recovered from COVID-19. As DNA, the CDR3 is TGTGCCAGCCGCCAGGGAGGCAATCAGCCCCAGCATTTT. It yields the protein CASRQGGNQPQHF.